Following are 13 T cell receptor beta chains from one sample sequenced in a study of graft-versus-host responses after intestinal transplantation. These receptors are not linked to any known antigen. Profiled with immunoSEQ multiplex PCR; TCRdb holds only in-frame clones, not every one. In the table there are 100,000 to 140,000 clones, 80% to 90% of which are singletons. Source: unstimulated CD4+ T cells sorted from spleen or lymph node cells, taken before transplant. Receptors were obtained from a human donor who was the organ donor for an intestinal transplant.

The chain links TRBV20-1 to TRBJ2-7; no definite D call. This CDR3 region has 11 residues. V dropped 0 bases and J dropped 5 bases, with 5 bases sitting between them. The germline CDR1 and CDR2 sequences are DFQATT and SNEGSKA (reference sequence). Here the CDR3 reads CSARDRNEQYF. The CDR3 DNA reads as TGCAGTGCTAGAGATCGTAACGAGCAGTACTTC.

This clone was found a few times. Other DNA sequences from this sample encode an identical CDR3 as well. The chain joins TRBV20-1 to TRBJ1-1, with D unclear. V gave up 1 base and J gave up 1 base, with 1 base separating them. The CDR3 is 11 residues long. Germline V gene sequence: CDR1 DFQATT, CDR2 SNEGSKA (reference sequence). For the CDR3, the DNA is TGCAGTGCTAGAGGGAACACTGAAGCTTTCTTT. Encoded protein: CSARGNTEAFF.

The chain employs TRBV7-8 and TRBJ2-5; 12 bases map to TRBD2. CDR3 length: 18 residues. Germline loops: CDR1 SGHVS, CDR2 FQNEAQ. The V gene end was trimmed by 4 bases and the J gene end by 2 bases; junction bases not matched to a gene: 11. The CDR3 DNA follows: TGTGCCAGCAGCTCTAAGACTAGCGGGAGTGCGGGGCAAGAGACCCAGTACTTC. Protein product: CASSSKTSGSAGQETQYF. Supplemented by reference TRBV7-8 and TRBJ2-5, the full variable domain reads GAGVSQSPRYKVAKRGQDVALRCDPISGHVSLFWYQQALGQGPEFLTYFQNEAQLDKSGLPSDRFFAERPEGSVSTLKIQRTQQEDSAVYLCASSSKTSGSAGQETQYFGPGTRLLVL.

The chain couples TRBV27 to TRBJ1-6; maybe TRBD1 (5 bases). The CDR3 spans 13 residues. Trimming stripped 6 bases from V and 14 bases from J, with 17 bases between. Germline CDR1 MNHEY, CDR2 SMNVEV (reference sequence). CDR3 residues: CASSRAGSKALHF. CDR3 DNA sequence: TGTGCCAGCAGCCGTGCAGGGAGTAAGGCCCTCCACTTT.

V gene TRBV7-2 combines with J gene TRBJ1-3; D gene uncertain. The germline V and J ends were trimmed by 4 bases and 0 bases, with 10 bases remaining between them. Germline V gene lookup returns CDR1 SGHTA and CDR2 FQGNSA. The CDR3 totals 15 residues. The CDR3 here is CASSWYTSSGNTIYF. Written as DNA, the CDR3 is TGTGCCAGCAGCTGGTATACAAGCTCTGGAAACACCATATATTTT.

The chain is built from TRBV6-1 and TRBJ2-7; D unclear. CDR1 and CDR2 (germline): MNHNS, SASEGT. This CDR3 region has 12 residues. CDR3 protein: CASSESGYRPDV. CDR3 in DNA: TGTGCCAGCAGTGAAAGTGGGTACCGGCCGGACGTT.

This chain joins TRBV23-1 and TRBJ1-2, with D unclear. TRBV23-1 qualifies as an ORF whose function is uncertain. V lost 2 bases and J lost 6, with 10 bases in between. The CDR3 runs to 13 residues. This CDR3 is CASSQPPTDGYTF. The CDR3 DNA follows: TGCGCCAGCAGTCAACCCCCTACGGATGGCTACACCTTC.

The V call is TRBV27, the J call TRBJ1-3, with no clear D. This CDR3 is 14 amino acids long. V lost 4 bases and J 0 bases, leaving 7 bases between the germline ends. CDR1 is MNHEY and CDR2 is SMNVEV in the germline V gene (reference sequence). CDR3 in amino acids: CASSSSFSGNTIYF. The CDR3, as DNA: TGTGCCAGCAGTTCGAGTTTCTCTGGAAACACCATATATTTT.

In DNA form, the CDR3 reads TGTGCCAGCAGCCAGGACCCTTACGAGCAGTACTTC. Residues: CASSQDPYEQYF. V usage is TRBV6-5 and J usage is TRBJ2-7; D is uncertain. This CDR3 region has 12 residues. The ends were cut back, 6 bases at V and 4 bases at J, with 10 bases in the middle. Looked up from germline, CDR1 is MNHEY and CDR2 is SVGAGI.

The rearrangement links TRBV2 to TRBJ2-7; TRBD2 agrees at 8 bases. The CDR3 length is 17 residues. The J segment lost 0 bases and the V segment lost 5 bases, leaving 12 bases of the junction unmatched. Germline V CDR1 and CDR2: SNHLY, FYNNEI. The chain's CDR3 is CASSFPTSGGFSYEQYF. CDR3 in DNA: TGTGCCAGCAGTTTCCCCACTAGCGGAGGGTTCTCCTACGAGCAGTACTTC.

This clone was seen once. The genes are TRBV12-5 and TRBJ2-1, with D perhaps matching TRBD2 (6 bases). There are 19 residues in the CDR3. Germline-derived CDR1 and CDR2 are LGHNT and FRNRAP. Trimming left V 0 bases short and J 1 base short, with 19 bases between. The CDR3 loop is CASGLVLPYLAHSYNEQFF. DNA of the CDR3: TGTGCTAGTGGTTTGGTCCTCCCCTATCTAGCGCATTCCTACAATGAGCAGTTCTTC.

This clone was counted between two and nine times. The chain recombines TRBV19 with TRBJ1-1, with 12 bases lining up with TRBD1. Germline trimming cut 3 bases from V and 3 bases from J; bases unmatched to any gene: 5. Per germline, CDR1 LNHDA and CDR2 SQIVND (reference sequence). The CDR3 spans 16 residues. CDR3 residues: CASSIRDRGPYTEAFF. CDR3 nucleotide sequence: TGTGCCAGTAGTATTAGGGACAGGGGGCCCTACACTGAAGCTTTCTTT.

This clone has just one count. This chain joins TRBV27 and TRBJ2-7, with D hard to call. This CDR3 spans 14 amino acids. The V end lost 5 bases, the J end lost 3 bases, and 14 bases lay between the germline ends. Germline values: CDR1 MNHEY, CDR2 SMNVEV (reference sequence). CDR3 in amino acids: CASSPPDHYYEQYF. DNA of the CDR3: TGTGCCAGCAGTCCCCCGGACCATTACTACGAGCAGTACTTC.